This entry describes one T cell receptor (beta chain). The target antigen is unknown. This table comes from immunoSEQ multiplex PCR, and its TCRdb copy is limited to in-frame clones, with some not included. The sample holds 80,000 or so clones; about 93% are singletons and the top ten take approximately 0.32%. This sample stems from a study of OX40 agonist ivuxolimab in advanced cancers. Study-wide background: At 0.01 to 10 mg/kg, ivuxolimab was administered intravenously to patients every 2 weeks.

Whole-study findings and limits: Normalized T-cell clonal expansion was also low in some nonresponders. CD4+ and CD8+ blood T cells expanded clonally by week 6 at 0.1 to 3.0 mg/kg.

The sequence was collected from an adult with an advanced solid tumor such as melanoma, head and neck, liver or kidney cancer. The specimen comprised CD4+ or CD8+ T cells sorted from blood, sampled in a trial of the OX40 agonist ivuxolimab.

CDR3 sequence (DNA): TGTGCCAGCAGTTGGGAAGGGGGCGGTTCCTACAATGAGCAGTTCTTC. This translates into CASSWEGGGSYNEQFF. The chain uses TRBV27 and TRBJ2-1, with 7 nucleotides matching TRBD1. The J segment lost 1 base and the V segment lost 4 bases, leaving 7 bases of the junction unmatched. Germline V gene data show CDR1 as MNHEY and CDR2 as SMNVEV (reference sequence). This CDR3 region has 16 residues.